These 15 T cell receptor beta chains share one sample of origin, sequenced in a study of control samples from healthy donors and cancer patients. Generated by immunoSEQ multiplex PCR, the TCRdb table keeps only in-frame clones and is missing some. The repertoire holds 150,000 to 200,000 clones, with more than 80% as singletons. The sample taken for sequencing was blood. Every receptor here comes from a man under 40 in good health.

The rearrangement uses TRBV11-2 and TRBJ2-2, with D tentatively TRBD1 or TRBD2 (5 bases each). The length of the CDR3 is 16 residues. V was shortened by 1 base and J by 5 bases, with 14 bases between the two germline ends. CDR1 and CDR2 (germline): SGHAT, FQNNGV. The CDR3 sequence: CASSLVTRDETGELFF. As DNA, the CDR3 is TGTGCCAGCAGCTTAGTGACCCGGGACGAGACCGGGGAGCTGTTTTTT.

The rearrangement links TRBV5-1 to TRBJ2-5; weak D call: TRBD1 (6 bases). This CDR3 has 14 residues. Trimming stripped 0 bases from V and 5 bases from J, with 11 bases between. Germline V gives CDR1 SGHRS, CDR2 YFSETQ. For the CDR3, the DNA is TGCGCCAGCAGCTTGGCCGGGCAGGGGGAGACCCAGTACTTC. Protein sequence: CASSLAGQGETQYF.

The CDR3 here is CASSHPGRGTAGNTIYF. The CDR3 DNA reads as TGTGCCAGCAGCCATCCCGGACGGGGAACGGCAGGAAACACCATATATTTT. V is TRBV3-1 (or the pseudogene TRBV3-2) and J is TRBJ1-3, with D uncertain. Trimming took off 3 bases at V and 4 bases at J, with 19 bases between the two ends. This CDR3 comprises 17 residues. The germline V gene has CDR1 LGHDT and CDR2 YNNKEL (reference sequence).

The V call is TRBV7-2, the J call TRBJ1-1; 8 nucleotides match TRBD1. Germline CDR1 and CDR2: SGHTA and FQGNSA. The CDR3 has 15 amino acids. With 5 bases clipped from V and 0 bases from J, the junction kept 5 bases outside the gene matches. The CDR3 region has the DNA TGTGCCAGCAGCGGGGACAGGATCGTGAACACTGAAGCTTTCTTT. Its translation is CASSGDRIVNTEAFF.

The gene calls are TRBV2 and TRBJ2-3; weak D call: TRBD1 (6 bases). Germline CDR1 and CDR2: SNHLY and FYNNEI. Trimming pared 3 bases from V and 6 bases from J, leaving 16 bases between. CDR3 length equals 15 residues. CDR3 sequence: CASSEVGAGVDTQYF. CDR3 coding DNA: TGTGCCAGCAGTGAGGTGGGGGCCGGAGTGGATACGCAGTATTTT.

This chain connects TRBV27 to TRBJ1-5; no clear D gene. The CDR3 runs 13 residues. The V and J ends lost 10 bases and 2 bases respectively, with 12 bases between them. CDR1 MNHEY and CDR2 SMNVEV come from the germline V gene (reference sequence). CDR3 nucleotide sequence: TGTGCCACCGCCCGTGAGGGCAATCAGCCCCAGCATTTT. Translation: CATAREGNQPQHF.

This chain links TRBV7-9 with TRBJ1-6; TRBD1 is a possible D gene (5 bases). Germline V gives CDR1 SEHNR, CDR2 FQNEAQ (reference sequence). This CDR3 has 14 amino acids. Trimming removed 0 bases from V and 8 bases from J, with 8 bases in between. Written as DNA, the CDR3 is TGTGCCAGCAGCTTAGCGCGGGGGGATTCACCCCTCCACTTT. Translating it yields CASSLARGDSPLHF.

The chain links TRBV7-7 to TRBJ2-2; 13 bases fit TRBD2. CDR3 length: 16 amino acids. CDR1 is SSHAT and CDR2 is FNYEAQ in the germline V gene (reference sequence). V shed 5 bases and J 2 bases; nucleotides not matched to a gene: 2. The CDR3 sequence: CASSRTSGSNTGELFF. In nucleotides, the CDR3 is TGTGCCAGCAGCCGGACTAGCGGGAGCAACACCGGGGAGCTGTTTTTT.

The chain uses TRBV5-4 and TRBJ2-1; 9 nucleotides line up with TRBD2. Germline loops: CDR1 SGHNT, CDR2 YYREEE (reference sequence). The CDR3 has 16 residues. V gave up 3 bases and J gave up 4 bases; unmatched junction bases: 8. The CDR3 spells CASSSQAGGLYNEQFF. The CDR3 DNA follows: TGTGCCAGCAGCTCCCAAGCGGGGGGCCTTTACAATGAGCAGTTCTTC.

The chain couples TRBV28 to TRBJ2-7, with a weak D call TRBD2 (5 bases). V lost 7 bases and J 0 bases, leaving 13 bases between the germline ends. This CDR3 has 14 amino acids. CDR1 is MDHEN and CDR2 is SYDVKM in the germline V gene. The CDR3 sequence is CASTLDGISYEQYF. The CDR3, as DNA: TGTGCCAGCACTTTGGACGGGATCTCCTACGAGCAGTACTTC.

The V call is TRBV5-4, the J call TRBJ2-3; D may match TRBD1 or TRBD2 (5 bases each). This CDR3 has 14 residues. Trimming shortened V by 4 bases and J by 2 bases, and 11 bases separated the two germline ends. CDR1 and CDR2 (germline): SGHNT, YYREEE (reference sequence). This chain's CDR3 is CASSVRGATDTQYF. CDR3 nucleotide sequence: TGTGCCAGCAGCGTCAGAGGGGCCACAGATACGCAGTATTTT.

The table lists this clone with a count of one. V usage is TRBV18 and J usage is TRBJ1-1; D gene ambiguous. V lost 3 bases to trimming and J lost 2 bases, with 7 bases between them. This CDR3 is built from 13 residues. The germline CDR1 and CDR2 sequences are KGHSH and LQKENI. The CDR3 DNA reads TGTGCCAGCTCACCTCATAGTAACACTGAAGCTTTCTTT. As protein: CASSPHSNTEAFF.

V and J are TRBV3-1 (or the pseudogene TRBV3-2) and TRBJ2-5, with 8 bases identical to TRBD1. The J segment lost 4 bases and the V segment lost 7 bases, leaving 14 bases of the junction unmatched. This CDR3 comprises 16 residues. CDR1 and CDR2 from the germline V gene are LGHDT and YNNKEL (reference sequence). The CDR3 coding sequence is TGTGCCAGCAACTATCGACAGGGGAAGGGTTTAGAGACCCAGTACTTC. Translating it yields CASNYRQGKGLETQYF.

The chain joins TRBV9 to TRBJ2-2; D remains unclear. Trimming pared 0 bases from V and 1 base from J, leaving 4 bases between. Germline CDR1 reads SGDLS; CDR2 reads YYNGEE. This CDR3 spans 14 amino acids. In nucleotides, the CDR3 is TGTGCCAGCAGCGTAGCGGTGAACACCGGGGAGCTGTTTTTT. Protein sequence: CASSVAVNTGELFF.

The chain joins TRBV19 to TRBJ1-2; D gene ambiguous. Looked up from germline, CDR1 is LNHDA and CDR2 is SQIVND (reference sequence). Between the trimmed V and J ends, which lost 5 bases and 2 bases, there was a span of 9 bases. This CDR3 spans 13 amino acids. This chain's CDR3 is CASSVDGNYGYTF. CDR3 DNA: TGTGCCAGTAGTGTCGACGGGAACTATGGCTACACCTTC.